This T cell receptor beta chain was identified during a study of vaccination and CD4 T cells after COVID-19. This clonotype has a single count. Antigen unknown. V lost 5 bases and J lost 2; bases outside the gene matches: 8. This CDR3 is built from 16 residues. Per germline, CDR1 MDHEN and CDR2 SYDVKM. Cultured CD4+ T-cell DNA underwent Oncomine TCR Beta short-read sequencing. TCRdb processed the PCR reads anew with MiXCR; each CDR3 protein has one entry. The data contain roughly 20,000 distinct CDR3 sequences, about 40% of them singletons. The treatment: approximately nine-day PBMC culture with coronavirus spike peptide pools or control peptides (ViraFEST assay). Vaccination was preceded and followed by negative nucleocapsid antibodies in healthy vaccine recipients, showing no prior SARS-CoV-2 infection.

The V gene is TRBV28, the J gene TRBJ2-1, with TRBD1 matching over 8 bases. The origin of this receptor is a human donor who received a COVID-19 vaccine. The material was CD4+ T cells from blood, cultured in vitro, obtained before SARS-CoV-2 vaccination. The CDR3 here is CASSRDQGAPYNEQFF. CDR3 sequence (DNA): TGTGCCAGCAGTCGCGACCAGGGGGCGCCCTACAATGAGCAGTTCTTC.